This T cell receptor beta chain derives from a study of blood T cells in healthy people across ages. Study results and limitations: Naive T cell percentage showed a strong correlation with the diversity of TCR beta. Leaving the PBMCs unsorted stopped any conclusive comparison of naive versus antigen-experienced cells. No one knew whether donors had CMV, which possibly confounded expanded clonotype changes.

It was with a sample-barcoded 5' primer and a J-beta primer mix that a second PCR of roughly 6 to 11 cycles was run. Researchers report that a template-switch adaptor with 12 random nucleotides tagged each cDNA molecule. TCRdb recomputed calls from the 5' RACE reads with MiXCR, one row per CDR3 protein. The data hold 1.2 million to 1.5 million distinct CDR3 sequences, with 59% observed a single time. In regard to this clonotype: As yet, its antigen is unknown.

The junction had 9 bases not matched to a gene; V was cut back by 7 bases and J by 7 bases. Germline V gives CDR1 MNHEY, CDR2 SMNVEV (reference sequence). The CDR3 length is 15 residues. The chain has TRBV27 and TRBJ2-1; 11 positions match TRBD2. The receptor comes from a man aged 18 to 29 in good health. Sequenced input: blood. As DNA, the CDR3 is TGTGCCAGCATACCGACTAGCGGGAATCTTAATGAGCAGTTCTTC. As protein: CASIPTSGNLNEQFF.